The clone carrying this T cell receptor (beta chain) was seen a single time. The antigen remains undetermined. These data belong to a study of shared clonotypes between healthy human individuals. Whole-study context: Used for every donor were three CD4 naive, three CD4 memory, two CD8 naive and one CD8 memory plate.

Produced via immunoSEQ multiplex PCR; TCRdb's table is partial and in-frame only. The table records around 600,000 clones, roughly 95% of them present only once. CDR3 size: 15 residues. Trimming left V 4 bases short and J 4 bases short, with 16 bases between. Germline-derived CDR1 and CDR2 are MNHEY and SMNVEV (reference sequence). Study findings and constraints: Generally, naive subsets (rather than memory subsets) showed larger estimated richness. The low donor count limited represented genetic and exposure-history diversity.

CD45RO negativity and positive selection for CCR7 defined naive CD8 cells, a population that excluded terminally differentiated effector memory CD45RA+ cells. What was sequenced was naive CD8+ T cells sorted from blood. This chain links TRBV27 with TRBJ1-1; D perhaps matches TRBD1 (6 bases). This receptor was identified in a woman under 40 in good health. The CDR3: CASSSRQVGSTEAFF. The CDR3 bases are TGTGCCAGCAGTTCCCGACAGGTAGGCAGCACTGAAGCTTTCTTT.